The T cell receptor beta chain under discussion was sequenced for a study of shared clonotypes between healthy human individuals. Whole-study results and caveats: Non-shared clonotypes showed lower generation probabilities than clonotypes common to all four donors.

Profiling relied on immunoSEQ multiplex PCR, and the TCRdb table lists in-frame clones only, not all of them. The repertoire consists of 800,000 to 1,200,000 clones, with roughly 74% occurring once and the leading ten covering roughly 0.56%. Worth noting for this clone: Its target is not known.

CD45RA+ naive and CD45RA-negative memory subsets were separated from CD4+ cells. The CDR3 has 16 amino acids. CDR1 MDHEN and CDR2 SYDVKM come from the germline V gene. Trimming left V 5 bases short and J 4 bases short, with 17 bases between. The receptor was isolated from a man aged 18 to 35 in good health. Some clones in this sample may be carry-over from other donors' samples. Source material: memory CD4+ T cells from PBMCs. Subset reported: CD45RA-negative fraction. V and J are TRBV28 and TRBJ1-4, with D unresolved. The CDR3 DNA reads as TGTGCCAGCAGTCGTGGACCCTTCAGGAGTAATGAAAAACTGTTTTTT. Protein product: CASSRGPFRSNEKLFF.